The clone carrying this T cell receptor beta chain was observed a handful of times. The antigen remains undetermined. V was shortened by 4 bases and J by 2 bases, with 12 bases between the two germline ends. The CDR3 consists of 15 residues. Germline V gene sequence: CDR1 SGHRS, CDR2 YFSETQ. The data were obtained in a study of beta chain features in type 1 diabetes. Study-wide background: There was similarity between patients and healthy donors in age, gender and cell yields.

Sorted populations were all over 98% pure. The sequenced template was cDNA made from the entire isolated RNA. Assay used: immunoSEQ multiplex PCR; TCRdb lists only in-frame clones, some missing. The sample gives over 350,000 clones, about 15% of which show up once; approximately 0.019% is in the top ten. Findings of the study overall: Sequencing used cDNA, and cells with high TCR expression could therefore be over-represented. For patients, the naive, central memory and Treg TCRB repertoires appeared more alike than for healthy donors.

Sequenced material: naive CD4+ T cells from blood. The V call is TRBV5-1, the J call TRBJ2-2, with D possibly TRBD1 on 6 matching bases. This clonotype originated in a woman between 18 and 29 years old in good health. The CDR3 DNA follows: TGCGCCAGCAGCCACCGGACAGACAACACCGGGGAGCTGTTTTTT. This encodes CASSHRTDNTGELFF.